This note documents a single T cell receptor beta chain sequence. Its matching antigen is unknown. The time point here: week 5, during vaccination. The vaccine gave 300 ug of a 20-mer mutant IDH1 peptide subcutaneously per dose. The sample is drawn from a study of a mutant IDH1 vaccine in newly diagnosed glioma. Across the study: Patients got their first vaccination 4-6 weeks after radiotherapy alone, or with temozolomide cycles.

The germline V gene encodes CDR1 SGHAT and CDR2 FQNNGV. Trimming pared 0 bases from V and 2 bases from J, leaving 11 bases between. The CDR3 totals 15 residues. The method was immunoSEQ multiplex PCR; TCRdb's version includes in-frame clones alone and lacks a portion of them. Found here are 70,000 to 90,000 clones, 91% of them singletons; the top ten hold about 0.6%. Points from the study as a whole: Patients showed vaccine-induced immune responses at a rate of 90% to 95%.

The sequencing here drew on PBMCs, taken from a glioma patient whose treatment included an IDH1 peptide vaccine. This rearrangement joins TRBV11-2 to TRBJ2-7; D not resolved. This TCR derives from a woman between 45 and 65 years old with glioma. The CDR3 nucleotides are TGTGCCAGCAGCTTAGAGCCGCGACCCACCTACGAGCAGTACTTC. This translates into CASSLEPRPTYEQYF.